This passage covers 28 T cell receptor beta chains from one sample sequenced in a study of T cells in pancreatic ductal adenocarcinoma. Selected pancreatic ductal adenocarcinoma patients had undergone surgery without neoadjuvant therapy. Clones were read by immunoSEQ multiplex PCR, and TCRdb kept only the in-frame ones, dropping some. The sample holds approximately 97,000 clones, 90% to 95% seen once. The sample comprised PBMCs. The receptors shown here come from a human donor with pancreatic ductal adenocarcinoma.

This clone has more than one count but fewer than ten. The J gene is TRBJ1-1, the V gene TRBV20-1, with TRBD1 as a possible D gene (6 bases). The V and J ends lost 1 base and 7 bases respectively, with 7 bases between them. The germline V gene encodes CDR1 DFQATT and CDR2 SNEGSKA (reference sequence). The CDR3 runs 11 residues. As DNA, the CDR3 is TGCAGTGCTAGAGGGACAGATGAAGCTTTCTTT. Protein sequence: CSARGTDEAFF.

This chain connects TRBV7-3 to TRBJ2-3, with TRBD2 as a possible D gene (6 bases). Per germline, CDR1 SGHTA and CDR2 FQGTGA. The CDR3 is made up of 16 amino acids. V lost 0 bases and J lost 2, with 12 bases in between. For the CDR3, the DNA is TGTGCCAGCAGCTTAACGTTGACGGGAGTCACAGATACGCAGTATTTT. Translation: CASSLTLTGVTDTQYF.

The V gene is TRBV6-1, the J gene TRBJ2-7, with 13 bases lining up with TRBD2. The CDR3 sequence is 15 residues long. V lost 4 bases, J lost 7 bases, and 7 bases stayed unmatched. CDR1 MNHNS and CDR2 SASEGT come from the germline V gene. CDR3 sequence (DNA): TGTGCCAGCAGTGTAGGACTAGCGGGAGATTGGGAGCAGTACTTC. Translated: CASSVGLAGDWEQYF.

This clone has a count of ten or more. V gene TRBV21-1 combines with J gene TRBJ2-5; the DNA was not used to check the table's D call, TRBD2. TRBV21-1 counts as a pseudogene. The CDR3 length is 12 residues. This CDR3 is CASSKAAGTQYF. The CDR3 nucleotides are TGTGCCAGCAGCAAAGCAGCCGGGACCCAGTACTTC.

J is TRBJ2-2 and V is TRBV2; tentative D call: TRBD2 (5 bases). Germline values: CDR1 SNHLY, CDR2 FYNNEI. The germline V and J ends were trimmed by 2 bases and 1 base, with 11 bases remaining between them. The length of the CDR3 is 16 residues. In nucleotides, the CDR3 is TGTGCCAGCAGTGAAAGCGGCCCCATGAACACCGGGGAGCTGTTTTTT. It yields the protein CASSESGPMNTGELFF.

The chain employs TRBV4-1 and TRBJ2-1, with D maybe TRBD2 (6 bases). The V gene's germline CDR1 is MGHRA and CDR2 YSYEKL. V lost 4 bases, J lost 12 bases, and 22 bases lay in between. CDR3 length equals 15 residues. The CDR3 bases are TGCGCCAGCAGCCGAGTCCCGGGACTCCCCATGGCGCAGTTCTTC. Translation: CASSRVPGLPMAQFF.

V usage is TRBV9 and J usage is TRBJ1-5; D might be TRBD1 (5 bases). The CDR3 covers 12 residues. V dropped 4 bases and J dropped 7 bases, with 9 bases sitting between them. CDR1 and CDR2 from the germline V gene are SGDLS and YYNGEE. As DNA, the CDR3 is TGTGCCAGCAGCTCGGGGGGGCAGCCCCAGCATTTT. It codes for CASSSGGQPQHF.

V and J are TRBV5-1 and TRBJ1-2; D is undetermined. V lost 1 base and J 0 bases, leaving 16 bases between the germline ends. The CDR3 contains 17 residues. The germline V gene has CDR1 SGHRS and CDR2 YFSETQ. The CDR3 reads CASSLSGSQSANYGYTF. DNA for the CDR3: TGCGCCAGCAGCTTGTCAGGCAGCCAATCAGCTAACTATGGCTACACCTTC.

The chain couples TRBV5-4 to TRBJ2-7, with TRBD2 identical over 7 bases. Trimming removed 0 bases from V and 4 bases from J; junction bases left unmatched: 7. Germline V gene sequence: CDR1 SGHNT, CDR2 YYREEE (reference sequence). The CDR3 has 15 amino acids. CDR3 DNA: TGTGCCAGCAGCTTGGGGGCTAGCGGCTTTTACGAGCAGTACTTC. Translated, it gives CASSLGASGFYEQYF.

The rearrangement uses TRBV6-1 and TRBJ2-7; the match to TRBD2 covers 7 bases. There are 15 residues in the CDR3. The V and J ends lost 3 bases and 0 bases, in that order; junction bases with no gene match: 5. Per germline, CDR1 MNHNS and CDR2 SASEGT. The DNA of the CDR3 is TGTGCCAGCAGTGAGCGTAGCGGGCTCTCCTACGAGCAGTACTTC. It specifies CASSERSGLSYEQYF.

This clone was seen only once. This chain uses TRBV7-9 with TRBJ2-5; maybe TRBD2 (5 bases). This CDR3 is built from 15 residues. V dropped 5 bases and J dropped 2 bases, with 15 bases sitting between them. Germline CDR1 and CDR2: SEHNR and FQNEAQ (reference sequence). CDR3 residues: CASSPNAGSQETQYF. The CDR3 DNA sequence: TGTGCCAGCAGCCCGAACGCGGGCAGTCAAGAGACCCAGTACTTC.

This chain uses TRBV5-6 with TRBJ2-7; 9 bases match TRBD1. CDR1 is SGHDT and CDR2 is YYEEEE in the germline V gene. The CDR3 loop spans 15 amino acids. V shed 7 bases, J shed 4 bases, and the junction held 12 bases outside the gene matches. Here the CDR3 reads CASQARDRVGYEQYF. The CDR3 DNA is TGTGCCAGCCAAGCCCGGGACAGGGTAGGGTACGAGCAGTACTTC.

The chain links TRBV5-1 to TRBJ2-7; TRBD2 might be the D (5 bases). Germline V CDR1 and CDR2: SGHRS, YFSETQ. CDR3 length: 15 amino acids. Trimming removed 2 bases at V and 0 bases at J, with 12 bases between. For the CDR3, the DNA is TGCGCCAGCAGCTTCTCCCGGGATCCCTCCTACGAGCAGTACTTC. Residues: CASSFSRDPSYEQYF. Full variable domain (rest looked up from reference TRBV5-1 and TRBJ2-7): KAGVTQTPRYLIKTRGQQVTLSCSPISGHRSVSWYQQTPGQGLQFLFEYFSETQRNKGNFPGRFSGRQFSNSRSEMNVSTLELGDSALYLCASSFSRDPSYEQYFGPGTRLTVT.

CDR3 in DNA: TGTGCCAGCAGCCGAACCGTGACAGGGTCCCTCACAGATACGCAGTATTTT. Translation gives CASSRTVTGSLTDTQYF. The chain is built from TRBV4-2 and TRBJ2-3; TRBD1 agrees at 7 bases. Germline CDR1 LGHNA, CDR2 YNFKEQ. The CDR3 has 17 residues. J lost 2 bases, V lost 4 bases, and 12 bases had no gene match.

The rearrangement links TRBV9 to TRBJ1-1; maybe TRBD1 (6 bases). The V gene lost 6 bases and the J gene lost 1 base, with 10 bases spanning the gap. Germline V gives CDR1 SGDLS, CDR2 YYNGEE. The CDR3 loop spans 13 amino acids. This CDR3 is CASTSQGNTEAFF. CDR3 nucleotide sequence: TGTGCCAGCACGTCACAGGGGAACACTGAAGCTTTCTTT.

The chain employs TRBV5-6 and TRBJ2-3, with TRBD2 matching over 13 bases. This CDR3 contains 18 residues. In germline, CDR1 is SGHDT, CDR2 YYEEEE. V lost 0 bases, J lost 3 bases, and 7 bases stayed unmatched. This CDR3 is CASSLGQGTSGTTDTQYF. CDR3 in DNA: TGTGCCAGCAGCTTGGGACAGGGGACTAGCGGGACAACAGATACGCAGTATTTT.

The J gene is TRBJ1-1, the V gene TRBV5-1; D not resolved. The V end lost 2 bases, the J end lost 4 bases, and 9 bases lay between the germline ends. CDR1 is SGHRS and CDR2 is YFSETQ in the germline V gene. This CDR3 comprises 13 residues. CDR3 amino acids: CASSFAGSTEAFF. CDR3 nucleotide sequence: TGCGCCAGCAGCTTTGCCGGGAGCACTGAAGCTTTCTTT.

This clone was counted a single time. The V gene is TRBV28, the J gene TRBJ1-1; no clear D gene. V was cut by 6 bases and J by 1 base, with 6 bases left in between. Germline CDR1 and CDR2: MDHEN and SYDVKM. The CDR3 length is 12 residues. In DNA form, the CDR3 reads TGTGCCAGCAGCTCCGGGAACACTGAAGCTTTCTTT. It translates to CASSSGNTEAFF.

V and J are TRBV2 and TRBJ1-5; no firm D call. The CDR3 consists of 13 residues. The germline V gene encodes CDR1 SNHLY and CDR2 FYNNEI. V was cut by 2 bases and J by 9 bases, with 11 bases left in between. As DNA, the CDR3 is TGTGCCAGCAGTGAATCCCCAGGTTGGCCCCAGCATTTT. This sequence encodes CASSESPGWPQHF.

V gene TRBV7-9 combines with J gene TRBJ1-3; D remains ambiguous. The CDR3 has 15 residues. The germline V gene encodes CDR1 SEHNR and CDR2 FQNEAQ (reference sequence). V was cut by 5 bases and J by 0 bases, with 11 bases left in between. Here the CDR3 reads CASSPDFFSGNTIYF. CDR3 nucleotide sequence: TGTGCCAGCAGCCCAGACTTCTTCTCTGGAAACACCATATATTTT.

The chain recombines TRBV7-9 with TRBJ1-2; D gene uncertain. Germline V CDR1 and CDR2: SEHNR, FQNEAQ (reference sequence). The CDR3 loop spans 15 amino acids. The V gene lost 0 bases and the J gene lost 6 bases, with 14 bases spanning the gap. The DNA of the CDR3 is TGTGCCAGCAGCTTAGCGGAGTTCGGAGGGAATGGCTACACCTTC. Translating it yields CASSLAEFGGNGYTF. The variable domain in full, with the rest retrieved from reference TRBV7-9 and TRBJ1-2, is DTGVSQNPRHKITKRGQNVTFRCDPISEHNRLYWYRQTLGQGPEFLTYFQNEAQLEKSRLLSDRFSAERPKGSFSTLEIQRTEQGDSAMYLCASSLAEFGGNGYTFGSGTRLTVV.

The chain carries TRBV7-9 and TRBJ2-7; possibly TRBD2 for D (6 bases). The germline V and J ends were trimmed by 4 bases and 2 bases, with 9 bases remaining between them. Germline V gene lookup returns CDR1 SEHNR and CDR2 FQNEAQ (reference sequence). The CDR3 is 13 amino acids. The CDR3 here is CASSSPGAYEQYF. CDR3 DNA: TGTGCCAGCAGCTCTCCGGGGGCCTACGAGCAGTACTTC. Complete variable domain (other parts from reference TRBV7-9 and TRBJ2-7): DTGVSQNPRHKITKRGQNVTFRCDPISEHNRLYWYRQTLGQGPEFLTYFQNEAQLEKSRLLSDRFSAERPKGSFSTLEIQRTEQGDSAMYLCASSSPGAYEQYFGPGTRLTVT.

The chain recombines TRBV6-6 with TRBJ2-3; D not certain. V shed 6 bases and J shed 4 bases, with 5 bases lying between them. The length of the CDR3 is 11 residues. From germline, CDR1 is MNHNY and CDR2 SVGAGI (reference sequence). CDR3 in amino acids: CASRQSDTQYF. In DNA form, the CDR3 reads TGTGCCAGCAGACAATCAGATACGCAGTATTTT.

This rearrangement joins TRBV10-2 to TRBJ2-7, with 12 bases identical to TRBD2. V dropped 4 bases and J dropped 4; count of bases not matched to a gene: 5. The CDR3 is 15 amino acids. In germline, CDR1 is WSHSY, CDR2 SAAADI. CDR3 residues: CASSVLAGGFYEQYF. CDR3 DNA sequence: TGCGCCAGCAGTGTACTAGCGGGAGGTTTTTACGAGCAGTACTTC.

The J gene is TRBJ2-1, the V gene TRBV7-3, with D maybe TRBD2 (5 bases). Germline assignment: CDR1 SGHTA and CDR2 FQGTGA. Between the trimmed V and J ends, which lost 5 bases and 4 bases, there was a span of 18 bases. This CDR3 has 16 residues. The CDR3 bases are TGTGCCAGCAGCCCATCGAGGGCCGATTCGTACAATGAGCAGTTCTTC. Translated, it gives CASSPSRADSYNEQFF.

The V gene is TRBV19, the J gene TRBJ1-5, with 9 bases matching TRBD1. With 3 bases clipped from V and 2 bases from J, the junction kept 11 bases outside the gene matches. This CDR3 region has 18 residues. Germline V gives CDR1 LNHDA, CDR2 SQIVND (reference sequence). CDR3 protein: CASSMFPEQGAGNQPQHF. For the CDR3, the DNA is TGTGCCAGTAGTATGTTCCCCGAACAGGGGGCCGGCAATCAGCCCCAGCATTTT.

The chain uses TRBV2 and TRBJ2-2, with 7 nucleotides matching TRBD2. Germline-derived CDR1 and CDR2 are SNHLY and FYNNEI. CDR3 size: 17 residues. Trimming cost V 3 bases and J 5 bases; bases outside gene matches: 12. CDR3 amino acids: CASSERTSSDWTGELFF. For the CDR3, the DNA is TGTGCCAGCAGTGAGAGGACTAGTTCGGACTGGACCGGGGAGCTGTTTTTT.

This chain joins TRBV4-1 and TRBJ2-3; possible D gene TRBD2, 6 bases. V was clipped by 0 bases and J by 4 bases, with 11 bases between them. CDR1 and CDR2 (germline): MGHRA, YSYEKL. There are 15 residues in the CDR3. CDR3 residues: CASSQDWWRADTQYF. The CDR3 DNA sequence: TGCGCCAGCAGCCAAGATTGGTGGAGGGCAGATACGCAGTATTTT.